One and the same sample provided the 22 T cell receptor beta chains below, sequenced in a study of T-cell memory formation after mild COVID-19. TCRdb used MiXCR to reprocess the 5' RACE reads, holding one entry per CDR3 protein. The sample carries 60,000 to 65,000 distinct CDR3 sequences, about a tenth recorded once. The source material was PBMCs or a T cell subset sorted from them (not recorded which). All receptors derive from a young man who had mild COVID-19 (a few samples of this study predate the infection). Cell type and time point are not known.

The gene calls are TRBV28 and TRBJ1-2; 9 bases align to TRBD1. Trimming took 7 bases from V and 11 from J; bases not matched to a gene: 14. Looked up from germline, CDR1 is MDHEN and CDR2 is SYDVKM. This CDR3 is 14 amino acids long. For the CDR3, the DNA is TGTGCCAGCACAGTGCCCGGGACAGGGAAAGGATACACCTTC. Amino acid sequence: CASTVPGTGKGYTF.

Only a few counts were recorded for this clonotype. The V and J genes are TRBV5-1 and TRBJ2-5; D unresolved. The germline V gene encodes CDR1 SGHRS and CDR2 YFSETQ. Trimming removed 2 bases at V and 0 bases at J, with 5 bases between. CDR3 length: 13 amino acids. CDR3 residues: CASSLEYQETQYF. The CDR3 nucleotides are TGCGCCAGCAGCTTAGAGTACCAAGAGACCCAGTACTTC.

This clonotype was recorded many times. This sequence joins TRBV9 and TRBJ2-2; D may be TRBD1 (5 bases). Trimming removed 0 bases from V and 0 bases from J, with 9 bases in between. CDR3 length: 16 residues. Germline V lookup: CDR1 SGDLS, CDR2 YYNGEE. This CDR3 is CASSVDWTPNTGELFF. CDR3 nucleotides: TGTGCCAGCAGCGTAGATTGGACACCGAACACCGGGGAGCTGTTTTTT.

J is TRBJ1-2 and V is TRBV7-2, with a tentative D call TRBD1 (5 bases). V was shortened by 4 bases and J by 7 bases, with 16 bases between the two germline ends. This CDR3 has 14 amino acids. Germline V gene lookup returns CDR1 SGHTA and CDR2 FQGNSA. The CDR3 coding sequence is TGTGCCAGCAGCTGGGCCGCCGGGACGGTTGGCTACACCTTC. Protein product: CASSWAAGTVGYTF.

This CDR3 reads CASSGVGSQAYNEQFF. CDR3 sequence (DNA): TGCGCCAGCAGTGGGGTGGGGTCCCAAGCCTACAATGAGCAGTTCTTC. V gene TRBV10-2 combines with J gene TRBJ2-1; D not certain. The CDR3 sequence is 16 residues long. Deletions cut 4 bases from V and 2 bases from J, with 15 bases between. CDR1 WSHSY and CDR2 SAAADI come from the germline V gene.

This clonotype showed up many times. The J gene is TRBJ2-4, the V gene TRBV7-2, with D unresolved. The V gene lost 5 bases and the J gene lost 0 bases, with 11 bases spanning the gap. The CDR3 loop spans 15 amino acids. Germline-derived CDR1 and CDR2 are SGHTA and FQGNSA. The CDR3 here is CASSRVALAKNIQYF. The CDR3 nucleotides read TGTGCCAGCAGCCGAGTGGCGTTAGCCAAAAACATTCAGTACTTC.

This clonotype showed up many times. CDR3 loop: CASSQRRNEGYEQYF. In DNA form, the CDR3 reads TGCGCCAGCAGCCAACGCCGGAACGAAGGATACGAGCAGTACTTC. The chain links TRBV4-1 to TRBJ2-7, with D hard to call. V was pared by 2 bases and J by 4 bases, with 15 bases between. Per germline, CDR1 MGHRA and CDR2 YSYEKL. This CDR3 has 15 residues.

This clonotype appeared a few times. The chain has TRBV5-1 and TRBJ2-3; D may be TRBD1 or TRBD2 (6 bases each). CDR3 length: 14 amino acids. The V end lost 5 bases, the J end lost 4 bases, and 14 bases lay between the germline ends. Germline CDR1 is SGHRS and CDR2 is YFSETQ. CDR3 nucleotides: TGCGCCAGCAGTACCGGGGGCGGCCCAGATACGCAGTATTTT. This gives the protein CASSTGGGPDTQYF.

The chain links TRBV3-1 to TRBJ1-3, with a weak D call TRBD1 (5 bases). Germline CDR1 reads LGHDT; CDR2 reads YNNKEL (reference sequence). The CDR3 extends over 16 amino acids. V was cut by 1 base and J by 0 bases, with 10 bases left in between. The CDR3 DNA reads as TGTGCCAGCAGCCAAGGGTACGGGACCTCTGGAAACACCATATATTTT. As protein: CASSQGYGTSGNTIYF.

This clonotype was picked up a small number of times. No conserved phenylalanine or tryptophan is present at the end of the CDR3, so a read error is the likely explanation. No DNA is shown, since the ends of the CDR3 on it are uncertain; the CDR3 is the one TCRdb lists. The chain links TRBV5-3 to TRBJ2-5; the table's D gene call, TRBD1, was not cross checked with the DNA. TRBV5-3 is treated as an ORF (open reading frame) with a function not yet certain. 8 amino acids form the CDR3, both terminal residues included. CDR3 in amino acids: CAADRWGP.

In its sample, this clonotype was seen a few times. V gene TRBV7-2 combines with J gene TRBJ2-1; 10 nucleotides agree with TRBD2. This CDR3 has 15 amino acids. Germline values: CDR1 SGHTA, CDR2 FQGNSA. The trim removed 6 bases at V and 8 bases at J, leaving 10 bases unmatched. CDR3 in amino acids: CASRVLAGLGDEQFF. The CDR3 nucleotides read TGTGCCAGCAGAGTACTAGCGGGGTTAGGGGATGAGCAGTTCTTC. The whole variable domain, filled in from reference TRBV7-2 and TRBJ2-1, reads GAGVSQSPSNKVTEKGKDVELRCDPISGHTALYWYRQSLGQGLEFLIYFQGNSAPDKSGLPSDRFSAERTGGSVSTLTIQRTQQEDSAVYLCASRVLAGLGDEQFFGPGTRLTVL.

This clonotype was counted between two and nine times. One end of the junction fails to match germline, which may point to a read error. The chain joins TRBV5-8 to TRBJ2-7; D assignment may be TRBD1 or TRBD2 (6 bases each). The CDR3 contains 13 residues. Germline loops: CDR1 SGHTS, CDR2 YDEGEE. Here the CDR3 reads CASRLGGAYEQYF. CDR3 coding DNA: TGTGCCAGCAGATTGGGGGGCGCGTACGAGCAGTACTTC.

The CDR3 sequence is CASSQDRRLSTDTQYF. For the CDR3, the DNA is TGTGCCAGCAGCCAGGACAGGCGACTTAGCACAGATACGCAGTATTTT. The genes are TRBV7-9 and TRBJ2-3; 7 bases line up with TRBD1. The CDR3 has 16 amino acids. CDR1 is SEHNR, CDR2 FQNEAQ, per germline (reference sequence). V dropped 5 bases and J dropped 0; count of bases not matched to a gene: 8.

The V and J genes are TRBV7-2 and TRBJ2-5, with TRBD1 matching 7 bases. There are 15 residues in the CDR3. CDR1 is SGHTA, CDR2 FQGNSA, per germline. V gave up 4 bases and J gave up 5 bases; unmatched junction bases: 10. CDR3 loop: CASSSDRAAVETQYF. CDR3 DNA sequence: TGTGCCAGCAGCTCCGACAGGGCGGCGGTTGAGACCCAGTACTTC.

This chain uses TRBV28 with TRBJ2-2, with unresolved D. The CDR3 extends over 12 amino acids. V was pared by 2 bases and J by 6 bases, with 4 bases between. Germline CDR1 is MDHEN and CDR2 is SYDVKM. The CDR3 DNA follows: TGTGCCAGCAGTTTAGGAGCCGGGGAGCTGTTTTTT. Translated, it gives CASSLGAGELFF. Together with reference TRBV28 and TRBJ2-2, the CDR3 gives the full variable domain: DVKVTQSSRYLVKRTGEKVFLECVQDMDHENMFWYRQDPGLGLRLIYFSYDVKMKEKGDIPEGYSVSREKKERFSLILESASTNQTSMYLCASSLGAGELFFGEGSRLTVL.

The rearrangement links TRBV15 to TRBJ2-7, with TRBD2 identical over 7 bases. This CDR3 region has 13 residues. The V segment lost 5 bases and the J segment 4 bases; nucleotides outside the gene matches: 5. The germline gives CDR1 LNHNV, CDR2 YYDKDF (reference sequence). CDR3 bases: TGTGCCACCAGCCTTCACGGGAGGTACGAGCAGTACGTC. This sequence encodes CATSLHGRYEQYV.

This clonotype was picked up a small number of times. This chain joins TRBV6-1 and TRBJ2-2, with D unclear. Germline V gene sequence: CDR1 MNHNS, CDR2 SASEGT. The V gene lost 4 bases and the J gene lost 6 bases, with 12 bases spanning the gap. CDR3 length equals 14 residues. The CDR3 DNA reads as TGTGCCAGCAGTGCTACACGGACGGCCGGGGAGCTGTTTTTT. This encodes CASSATRTAGELFF.

The chain joins TRBV5-1 to TRBJ2-7; 13 positions match TRBD2. Trimming cost V 4 bases and J 7 bases; bases outside gene matches: 8. Germline CDR1 is SGHRS and CDR2 is YFSETQ. The CDR3 length is 15 residues. For the CDR3, the DNA is TGCGCCAGCAGCACTTCCGGGACTAGCGGGGAGGAGCAGTACTTC. This translates into CASSTSGTSGEEQYF. Together with reference TRBV5-1 and TRBJ2-7, the CDR3 gives the full variable domain: KAGVTQTPRYLIKTRGQQVTLSCSPISGHRSVSWYQQTPGQGLQFLFEYFSETQRNKGNFPGRFSGRQFSNSRSEMNVSTLELGDSALYLCASSTSGTSGEEQYFGPGTRLTVT.

The chain recombines TRBV5-1 with TRBJ2-6; no clear D gene. Germline CDR1 and CDR2: SGHRS and YFSETQ. V lost 4 bases and J lost 3, with 11 bases in between. CDR3 size: 15 residues. The CDR3 reads CASSPRADGANVLTF. The CDR3 nucleotides are TGCGCCAGCAGCCCCCGAGCCGATGGGGCCAACGTCCTGACTTTC. The variable domain in full, completed from reference TRBV5-1 and TRBJ2-6, reads KAGVTQTPRYLIKTRGQQVTLSCSPISGHRSVSWYQQTPGQGLQFLFEYFSETQRNKGNFPGRFSGRQFSNSRSEMNVSTLELGDSALYLCASSPRADGANVLTFGAGSRLTVL.

V and J are TRBV7-3 and TRBJ2-2; D unclear. V was clipped by 11 bases and J by 4 bases, with 14 bases between them. The germline V gene encodes CDR1 SGHTA and CDR2 FQGTGA. The CDR3 runs to 13 residues. CDR3 loop: CASGKTPTGELFF. In DNA form, the CDR3 reads TGTGCCTCCGGCAAAACTCCCACCGGGGAGCTGTTTTTT.

The genes are TRBV7-9 and TRBJ1-2; D gene uncertain. There are 14 residues in the CDR3. CDR1 is SEHNR and CDR2 is FQNEAQ in the germline V gene (reference sequence). The V end was cut by 3 bases, the J end by 12 bases, with 20 bases between. The CDR3 region is CASSFNGGTPSDTF. The CDR3 nucleotides are TGTGCCAGCAGCTTTAATGGTGGTACCCCGTCGGACACCTTC.

The V and J genes are TRBV7-2 and TRBJ2-1; D is undetermined. V was shortened by 3 bases and J by 4 bases, with 10 bases between the two germline ends. From germline, CDR1 is SGHTA and CDR2 FQGNSA. The CDR3 spans 14 residues. The CDR3 bases are TGTGCCAGCAGCTTTGTCGGGCTGTACAATGAGCAGTTCTTC. Protein product: CASSFVGLYNEQFF.